What follows are 14 T cell receptor beta chains derived from one specimen sequenced in a study of CD8 T cells in Susac syndrome. It was with random hexamers that about 0.45 to 1 ug RNA was reverse transcribed. Each CDR3 protein is one row after TCRdb ran MiXCR on the immunoSEQ multiplex PCR reads. The data show 60,000 to 75,000 distinct CDR3 sequences, with approximately 95% seen just once and about 0.22% held by the top ten. The specimen was CD8+ T cells from PBMCs. All receptors come from a human donor in good health.

The chain couples TRBV7-9 to TRBJ2-7; perhaps TRBD2 as D (6 bases). Looked up from germline, CDR1 is SEHNR and CDR2 is FQNEAQ (reference sequence). The CDR3 is 14 residues long. Trimming removed 5 bases from V and 0 bases from J, with 11 bases in between. The CDR3, as DNA: TGTGCCAGCAGCGGGACTTCCAGCTCCTACGAGCAGTACGTC. Translation: CASSGTSSSYEQYV.

The chain is built from TRBV7-9 and TRBJ2-5, with TRBD2 as a possible D gene (6 bases). V lost 0 bases, J lost 3 bases, and 14 bases lay in between. CDR3 length: 16 residues. Germline V gene lookup returns CDR1 SEHNR and CDR2 FQNEAQ (reference sequence). In DNA form, the CDR3 reads TGTGCCAGCAGCTTAGCGCGGGGTGACCAGAAAGAGACCCAGTACTTC. Translation: CASSLARGDQKETQYF.

The CDR3 DNA sequence: TGTGCCAGCAGTACCTCAGACAGCCTGAGCTATGGCTACACCTTC. Translating gives CASSTSDSLSYGYTF. The chain recombines TRBV28 with TRBJ1-2; a weak D match, TRBD1 (5 bases). Trimming cost V 5 bases and J 4 bases, with 17 bases left between them. The CDR3 sequence is 15 residues long. Per the germline V gene, CDR1 is MDHEN and CDR2 is SYDVKM.

This clonotype turned up a few times. This CDR3 reads CASSYGQGAGEQYF. The CDR3 bases are TGTGCCAGCAGTTACGGACAGGGGGCAGGAGAGCAGTACTTC. V and J are TRBV6-5 and TRBJ2-7; 11 positions match TRBD1. There are 14 residues in the CDR3. The J segment lost 7 bases and the V segment lost 2 bases, leaving 4 bases of the junction unmatched. From germline, CDR1 is MNHEY and CDR2 SVGAGI.

The chain is built from TRBV13 and TRBJ2-7; D gene uncertain. This CDR3 has 11 residues. Germline V CDR1 and CDR2: PRHDT, FYEKMQ (reference sequence). With 9 bases removed from V and 4 bases from J, the gap between germline ends came to 10 bases. For the CDR3, the DNA is TGTGCCAGGAGACACTCTTACGAGCAGTACGTC. Translating it yields CARRHSYEQYV.

This chain links TRBV6-5 with TRBJ1-1; D gene ambiguous. The germline V gene has CDR1 MNHEY and CDR2 SVGAGI. CDR3 length: 15 residues. V lost 2 bases and J 2 bases, leaving 12 bases between the germline ends. CDR3 amino acids: CASSYAEEGNTEAFF. The CDR3 nucleotides read TGTGCCAGCAGTTACGCCGAGGAGGGAAACACTGAAGCTTTCTTT.

J is TRBJ2-1 and V is TRBV27; tentative D call: TRBD2 (5 bases). CDR3 size: 16 residues. CDR1 is MNHEY and CDR2 is SMNVEV in the germline V gene (reference sequence). V gave up 6 bases and J gave up 4 bases, with 19 bases separating them. CDR3 in DNA: TGTGCCAGCAGCCAAGACCCGGCGGGCCGATACAATGAGCAGTTCTTC. Its protein is CASSQDPAGRYNEQFF.

This sequence joins TRBV19 and TRBJ2-7, with 8 bases lining up with TRBD1. There are 15 residues in the CDR3. Trimming took 0 bases from V and 3 from J; bases not matched to a gene: 4. Germline CDR1 LNHDA, CDR2 SQIVND (reference sequence). CDR3 bases: TGTGCCAGTAGTATAGACGGGACAGGAAACTACGAGCAGTACGTC. It translates to CASSIDGTGNYEQYV.

The chain couples TRBV7-9 to TRBJ2-6, with D perhaps matching TRBD2 (5 bases). CDR1 and CDR2 (germline): SEHNR, FQNEAQ (reference sequence). The length of the CDR3 is 14 residues. The ends were cut back, 5 bases at V and 3 bases at J, with 8 bases in the middle. The CDR3 region is CASSVGSGANVLTF. The CDR3 bases are TGTGCCAGCAGCGTGGGGAGTGGGGCCAACGTCCTGACTTTC.

This rearrangement joins TRBV9 to TRBJ2-2; D not resolved. Trimming removed 3 bases at V and 5 bases at J, with 5 bases between. Germline CDR1 and CDR2: SGDLS and YYNGEE. The CDR3 totals 12 residues. The CDR3 region is CASSAYTGELFF. The DNA for the CDR3 is TGTGCCAGCAGCGCGTATACCGGGGAGCTGTTTTTT. The full variable domain, with the rest looked up from reference TRBV9 and TRBJ2-2, is DSGVTQTPKHLITATGQRVTLRCSPRSGDLSVYWYQQSLDQGLQFLIQYYNGEERAKGNILERFSAQQFPDLHSELNLSSLELGDSALYFCASSAYTGELFFGEGSRLTVL.

This chain links TRBV5-1 with TRBJ1-4, with D possibly being TRBD1 (6 bases). Trimming left V 5 bases short and J 7 bases short, with 15 bases between. This CDR3 is built from 14 residues. Germline V lookup: CDR1 SGHRS, CDR2 YFSETQ. The CDR3 DNA reads as TGCGCCAGCAGTTTCGGACAGACGGGTGAAAAACTGTTTTTT. Translation: CASSFGQTGEKLFF.

The V and J genes are TRBV30 and TRBJ2-7, with 7 bases aligning to TRBD1. Germline V gene data show CDR1 as GTSNPN and CDR2 as SVGIG (reference sequence). Losses at the gene ends were 3 bases for V and 5 bases for J; bases not matched to a gene: 4. The CDR3 runs to 12 residues. In nucleotides, the CDR3 is TGTGCCTGGAGCCTCACAGGGGACGAGCAGTACTTC. Protein: CAWSLTGDEQYF.

The chain joins TRBV9 to TRBJ2-5; the match to TRBD1 covers 8 bases. With V trimmed by 4 bases and J by 5 bases, 7 bases remained unmatched. CDR3 length: 14 amino acids. Germline CDR1 is SGDLS and CDR2 is YYNGEE. CDR3 residues: CASSPGRGLETQYF. The CDR3 bases are TGTGCCAGCAGCCCGGGCAGGGGGCTTGAGACCCAGTACTTC.

The rearrangement joins TRBV20-1 to TRBJ2-1, with 9 bases that match TRBD2. With 0 bases clipped from V and 5 bases from J, the junction kept 17 bases outside the gene matches. The CDR3 length is 19 residues. Germline V gene data show CDR1 as DFQATT and CDR2 as SNEGSKA (reference sequence). CDR3 sequence: CSARELSRGGPPRHNEQFF. As DNA, the CDR3 is TGCAGTGCTAGAGAGCTCTCGCGGGGGGGCCCGCCTCGGCACAATGAGCAGTTCTTC.